Following are 25 T cell receptor beta chains from one sample sequenced in a study of cytomegalovirus exposure and HLA in healthy donors (dated by TCRdb to the late 2010s). Library construction relied on the immunoSEQ multiplex PCR assay. A mixture of 60 forward primers for TCR Vbeta segments and 13 reverse primers for TCR Jbeta segments was used in the multiplex PCR. TCRdb took this table from immuneACCESS and kept in-frame rearrangements with V and J called. Such tables lack part of the clones; where checked against another copy, unresolved V genes explain under half of the gap, and the rest is unexplained. Across this sample there are roughly 120,000 clones, with roughly a tenth seen only once. Approximately 3% of the sample comes from the top ten. The specimen was PBMCs. Receptors were obtained from a man aged 25 to 40 in good health and CMV-seronegative.

Only a few counts were recorded for this clone. The chain combines TRBV4-1 with TRBJ2-6; 10 bases fit TRBD2. The V segment lost 0 bases and the J segment 3 bases; nucleotides outside the gene matches: 8. The germline V gene encodes CDR1 MGHRA and CDR2 YSYEKL. The CDR3 runs to 19 residues. The CDR3 coding sequence is TGCGCCAGCAGCCAAGATGCGGTAGCGGGAGGTAGTGGGGCCAACGTCCTGACTTTC. This encodes CASSQDAVAGGSGANVLTF.

There are a few counts of this clone. The chain joins TRBV27 to TRBJ1-2; weak D call: TRBD1 (6 bases). The CDR3 runs 13 residues. Germline V gives CDR1 MNHEY, CDR2 SMNVEV (reference sequence). V was clipped by 3 bases and J by 4 bases, with 9 bases between them. DNA of the CDR3: TGTGCCAGCAGTTTTAGGGGGAGCTATGGCTACACCTTC. It codes for CASSFRGSYGYTF.

This clone was seen a handful of times. V gene TRBV4-1 combines with J gene TRBJ2-5; possibly TRBD1 for D (5 bases). This CDR3 region has 17 residues. The germline V gene has CDR1 MGHRA and CDR2 YSYEKL. V lost 0 bases and J 0 bases, leaving 14 bases between the germline ends. CDR3: CASSQDTGRAYQETQYF. CDR3 nucleotide sequence: TGCGCCAGCAGCCAAGATACCGGCAGGGCCTACCAAGAGACCCAGTACTTC.

In its sample, this clone was seen a few times. The rearrangement joins TRBV4-1 to TRBJ1-2; 9 nucleotides line up with TRBD1. The CDR3 consists of 16 residues. The J segment lost 7 bases and the V segment lost 0 bases, leaving 9 bases of the junction unmatched. From germline, CDR1 is MGHRA and CDR2 YSYEKL. DNA for the CDR3: TGCGCCAGCAGCCAAGAGCCGGGACAGGGCACGAGTGGCTACACCTTC. It yields the protein CASSQEPGQGTSGYTF.

J is TRBJ1-6 and V is TRBV5-1; TRBD1 is a possible D gene (5 bases). In germline, CDR1 is SGHRS, CDR2 YFSETQ. The CDR3 sequence is 17 residues long. The V end was cut by 4 bases, the J end by 0 bases, with 14 bases between. This chain's CDR3 is CASSLETASSYNSPLHF. The DNA for the CDR3 is TGCGCCAGCAGCCTGGAGACAGCGAGCTCCTATAATTCACCCCTCCACTTT.

This clone has just a few counts. The rearrangement joins TRBV10-1 to TRBJ2-7; 8 positions match TRBD1. The germline V gene encodes CDR1 WNHNN and CDR2 SYGVQD (reference sequence). The CDR3 is made up of 13 amino acids. J was trimmed by 1 base and V by 8 bases; bases with no gene match: 4. The chain's CDR3 is CASAGTGSYEQYF. The CDR3 nucleotides read TGCGCCAGCGCCGGGACAGGTTCCTACGAGCAGTACTTC.

In its sample, this clone was seen a few times. This chain uses TRBV7-2 with TRBJ1-6; a weak D match, TRBD1 (5 bases). CDR3 length: 16 residues. Germline-derived CDR1 and CDR2 are SGHTA and FQGNSA. V was shortened by 1 base and J by 7 bases, with 14 bases between the two germline ends. The DNA for the CDR3 is TGTGCCAGCAGCTTAGAGGCAGGGATATTGAATTCACCCCTCCACTTT. Translation gives CASSLEAGILNSPLHF.

V gene TRBV30 combines with J gene TRBJ2-1; 8 nucleotides line up with TRBD2. The CDR3 loop spans 16 amino acids. Germline values: CDR1 GTSNPN, CDR2 SVGIG (reference sequence). With V trimmed by 0 bases and J by 1 base, 5 bases remained unmatched. The CDR3 sequence is CAWSVAGGASYNEQFF. The CDR3 bases are TGTGCCTGGAGTGTCGCGGGGGGCGCATCCTACAATGAGCAGTTCTTC.

This chain links TRBV4-1 with TRBJ2-3; 12 nucleotides line up with TRBD2. After removal of 0 bases from V and 5 bases from J, the junction contained 12 bases not matched to a gene. Per the germline V gene, CDR1 is MGHRA and CDR2 is YSYEKL. The CDR3 runs 19 residues. This chain's CDR3 is CASSQDPLAGGPRRDTQYF. The CDR3 DNA sequence: TGCGCCAGCAGCCAAGATCCCCTAGCGGGAGGGCCGAGGCGAGATACGCAGTATTTT.

In its sample, this clone was seen a few times. The chain uses TRBV18 and TRBJ2-7, with TRBD2 matching 12 bases. CDR3 length: 17 residues. Trimming removed 2 bases from V and 0 bases from J; junction bases left unmatched: 5. Germline values: CDR1 KGHSH, CDR2 LQKENI. The CDR3 protein is CASSPTSGRLFSYEQYF. In DNA, the CDR3 is TGTGCCAGCTCACCAACTAGCGGGAGGTTATTCTCCTACGAGCAGTACTTC.

The gene calls are TRBV28 and TRBJ1-2; 7 positions match TRBD1. After removal of 2 bases from V and 3 bases from J, the junction contained 9 bases not matched to a gene. CDR3 length: 16 residues. Germline CDR1 reads MDHEN; CDR2 reads SYDVKM. CDR3 sequence reads: CASSLVQGRGDYGYTF. As DNA, the CDR3 is TGTGCCAGCAGTTTAGTACAGGGGCGGGGGGACTATGGCTACACCTTC.

The rearrangement joins TRBV19 to TRBJ2-7; weak D call: TRBD1 (6 bases). The germline V gene has CDR1 LNHDA and CDR2 SQIVND (reference sequence). The CDR3 sequence is 14 residues long. The V and J ends lost 6 bases and 5 bases respectively, with 17 bases between them. DNA of the CDR3: TGTGCCAGTAGACGGGACATCGGATCGGACGAGCAGTACTTC. Protein sequence: CASRRDIGSDEQYF.

This chain links TRBV7-2 with TRBJ1-1; D uncertain. Trimming took off 3 bases at V and 4 bases at J, with 12 bases between the two ends. The germline gives CDR1 SGHTA, CDR2 FQGNSA. The CDR3 loop spans 14 amino acids. This CDR3 reads CASSFSGPATEAFF. The CDR3 DNA sequence: TGTGCCAGCAGCTTTTCAGGTCCAGCCACTGAAGCTTTCTTT.

This clone has a handful of counts. The rearrangement uses TRBV5-1 and TRBJ1-2; 10 bases match TRBD1. V shed 4 bases and J 4 bases; nucleotides not matched to a gene: 4. The germline V gene encodes CDR1 SGHRS and CDR2 YFSETQ. The CDR3 has 14 amino acids. The CDR3: CASSPRQGAYGYTF. Here the CDR3 DNA reads TGCGCCAGCAGCCCGAGACAGGGGGCCTATGGCTACACCTTC.

J is TRBJ1-4 and V is TRBV4-3; TRBD1 is a possible D gene (6 bases). Germline V gene sequence: CDR1 LGHNA, CDR2 YSLEER. The CDR3 covers 15 residues. Trimming stripped 1 base from V and 8 bases from J, with 14 bases between. CDR3 in amino acids: CASSQATGYGEKLFF. In nucleotides, the CDR3 is TGCGCCAGCAGCCAAGCCACAGGGTACGGAGAAAAACTGTTTTTT.

The chain combines TRBV11-2 with TRBJ1-2; possible D gene TRBD1, 6 bases. The V gene lost 7 bases and the J gene lost 7 bases, with 22 bases spanning the gap. Germline V gene data show CDR1 as SGHAT and CDR2 as FQNNGV. The CDR3 is 15 residues long. This CDR3 is CASTGTRTDSGGYTF. For the CDR3, the DNA is TGTGCCAGCACCGGGACACGGACAGACTCAGGTGGCTACACCTTC.

The chain recombines TRBV27 with TRBJ1-2, with TRBD1 as a possible D gene (5 bases). In germline, CDR1 is MNHEY, CDR2 SMNVEV (reference sequence). V was cut by 6 bases and J by 1 base, with 18 bases left in between. This CDR3 spans 16 amino acids. Here the CDR3 DNA reads TGTGCCAGCAGCCCATCCAGAGGGACTCTTAACTATGGCTACACCTTC. Translation gives CASSPSRGTLNYGYTF.

This clone has just a few counts. The gene calls are TRBV7-9 and TRBJ2-2; possible D gene TRBD2, 6 bases. CDR3 length equals 18 residues. The germline CDR1 and CDR2 sequences are SEHNR and FQNEAQ (reference sequence). Trimming took off 0 bases at V and 2 bases at J, with 16 bases between the two ends. The CDR3 region has the DNA TGTGCCAGCAGCTTAGCTCGCGGGGTAACTAGCAACACCGGGGAGCTGTTTTTT. Translation gives CASSLARGVTSNTGELFF.

This clone occurred a few times. The chain employs TRBV25-1 and TRBJ2-7, with 9 bases matching TRBD2. V shed 2 bases and J 6 bases; nucleotides not matched to a gene: 8. Germline values: CDR1 MGHDK, CDR2 SYGVNS. CDR3 length: 15 amino acids. CDR3 in amino acids: CASSEVGTSFSEQYF. In DNA, the CDR3 is TGTGCCAGCAGTGAAGTTGGGACTAGCTTTTCCGAGCAGTACTTC.

This rearrangement joins TRBV6-4 to TRBJ2-6; no definite D call. There are 14 residues in the CDR3. Germline V CDR1 and CDR2: MRHNA, SNTAGT. The V end was cut by 2 bases, the J end by 3 bases, with 5 bases between. As DNA, the CDR3 is TGTGCCAGCAGTGACACGAGTGGGGCCAACGTCCTGACTTTC. Protein sequence: CASSDTSGANVLTF.

The J gene is TRBJ2-5, the V gene TRBV13; TRBD2 matches 7 bases. J gave up 1 base and V 5 bases, and 7 bases lay outside the gene matches. Germline V gives CDR1 PRHDT, CDR2 FYEKMQ (reference sequence). This CDR3 comprises 15 residues. The CDR3 is CASSPAGRGQETQYF. The CDR3 DNA reads as TGTGCCAGCAGCCCTGCTGGGAGGGGCCAAGAGACCCAGTACTTC.

This chain connects TRBV5-6 to TRBJ1-3; D not resolved. Trimming stripped 4 bases from V and 0 bases from J, with 17 bases between. Germline loops: CDR1 SGHDT, CDR2 YYEEEE. The CDR3 has 17 amino acids. Written as DNA, the CDR3 is TGTGCCAGCAGCCCCGCGGGAGGAGGACTCTCTGGAAACACCATATATTTT. Translated: CASSPAGGGLSGNTIYF.

There are a few counts of this clone. This chain uses TRBV7-3 with TRBJ2-2; possibly TRBD1 for D (5 bases). This CDR3 region has 19 residues. The V end lost 0 bases, the J end lost 2 bases, and 19 bases lay between the germline ends. Germline V CDR1 and CDR2: SGHTA, FQGTGA. The CDR3 spells CASSLTGEGWQGNTGELFF. CDR3 nucleotides: TGTGCCAGCAGCTTAACGGGTGAAGGTTGGCAGGGAAACACCGGGGAGCTGTTTTTT.

CDR3 nucleotides: TGTGCCAGCAGCTTACACGGGGTGGTATCAGAGACCCAGTACTTC. Protein product: CASSLHGVVSETQYF. The V call is TRBV13, the J call TRBJ2-5, with a possible D match to TRBD2 (5 bases). Germline CDR1 reads PRHDT; CDR2 reads FYEKMQ (reference sequence). V was pared by 2 bases and J by 4 bases, with 14 bases between. CDR3 length equals 15 residues.

This clone was counted between two and nine times. The rearrangement uses TRBV11-2 and TRBJ2-5; 7 bases match TRBD1. J was trimmed by 6 bases and V by 1 base; bases with no gene match: 17. CDR3 length equals 18 residues. Looked up from germline, CDR1 is SGHAT and CDR2 is FQNNGV. The CDR3 reads CASSLVKNRDSPMKTQYF. In nucleotides, the CDR3 is TGTGCCAGCAGCTTAGTGAAAAACCGGGACAGCCCCATGAAGACCCAGTACTTC.